This T cell receptor beta chain was sequenced for a study of tissue T cells after allogeneic stem cell transplantation. Sequencing used immunoSEQ multiplex PCR; TCRdb keeps in-frame clones, though not all of them. Among approximately 6,900 clones, approximately 50% were seen once, and the ten largest hold 3.8%. The CDR3 spans 14 residues. Trimming left V 0 bases short and J 2 bases short, with 6 bases between. Germline-derived CDR1 and CDR2 are SGHSA and FRNQAP. As to time point: mouse harvest day 7 after allogeneic transplant. The graft held 10^6 splenic CD5+ T cells and 10^7 T-cell-depleted bone marrow cells. Overall study findings and caveats: The patient cohort was small and clinically heterogeneous, with limited sampling depth. Motif-based clustering found tissue-specific repertoire signatures shared across patients, though few clones were shared.

A word on this clone: Antigen: not known. Gene names are the mouse ones. The CDR3 end is not reached by the read, which stops 1 residue before it; the germline J gene fills it in.

This clonotype was obtained from a female BALB/c mouse given C57BL/6 T cells with graft-versus-host disease after an allogeneic hematopoietic cell transplant. Sequencing input: gut tissue. The gene calls are TRBV16 and TRBJ2-5; D is unresolved. Here the CDR3 reads CASSLEGIQDTQYF. Incomplete CDR3 DNA: TGTGCAAGCAGCTTAGAGGGGATCCAAGACACCCAGTAC.